One and the same sample provided the 4 T cell receptor beta chains below, sequenced in a study of blood T cell repertoires in COVID-19. Libraries were prepared by immunoSEQ multiplex PCR; TCRdb keeps only in-frame clonotypes and omits some of them. The sample lists 200,000 or so clones, approximately 86% seen once, with about 3.8% in the top ten. The sample taken for sequencing was PBMCs or T cells enriched from blood (not recorded which). These TCRs come from a woman in her thirties or forties with acute COVID-19.

The DNA for the CDR3 is TGTGCCAGCAGTTTATCGGCCGCGGGGGCCTACGAGCAGTACTTC. Amino acids: CASSLSAAGAYEQYF. The rearrangement links TRBV28 to TRBJ2-7; 7 bases are shared with TRBD2. This CDR3 has 15 amino acids. V shed 1 base, J shed 2 bases, and the junction held 5 bases outside the gene matches. Germline-derived CDR1 and CDR2 are MDHEN and SYDVKM. The complete variable domain, with remaining parts taken from reference TRBV28 and TRBJ2-7, reads DVKVTQSSRYLVKRTGEKVFLECVQDMDHENMFWYRQDPGLGLRLIYFSYDVKMKEKGDIPEGYSVSREKKERFSLILESASTNQTSMYLCASSLSAAGAYEQYFGPGTRLTVT.

The CDR3 loop is CAISESLSYNEQFF. In nucleotides, the CDR3 is TGTGCCATCAGTGAGTCCCTCTCCTACAATGAGCAGTTCTTC. The V gene is TRBV10-3, the J gene TRBJ2-1; D uncertain. V lost 0 bases to trimming and J lost 0 bases, with 3 bases between them. Germline lookup yields CDR1 ENHRY and CDR2 SYGVKD. This CDR3 spans 14 amino acids.

This clone was counted a single time. The chain uses TRBV28 and TRBJ2-2, with 7 positions matching TRBD1. This CDR3 region has 15 residues. Germline V CDR1 and CDR2: MDHEN, SYDVKM. After removal of 2 bases from V and 1 base from J, the junction contained 1 base not matched to a gene. CDR3 coding DNA: TGTGCCAGCAGTTTAGGACAGGTGAACACCGGGGAGCTGTTTTTT. It yields the protein CASSLGQVNTGELFF.

The chain links TRBV19 to TRBJ1-5; D call uncertain. Germline loops: CDR1 LNHDA, CDR2 SQIVND (reference sequence). V lost 5 bases and J 3 bases, leaving 5 bases between the germline ends. The CDR3 has 12 residues. The CDR3 DNA sequence: TGTGCCAGTAGTTTCTTCAATCAGCCCCAGCATTTT. It is translated as CASSFFNQPQHF.